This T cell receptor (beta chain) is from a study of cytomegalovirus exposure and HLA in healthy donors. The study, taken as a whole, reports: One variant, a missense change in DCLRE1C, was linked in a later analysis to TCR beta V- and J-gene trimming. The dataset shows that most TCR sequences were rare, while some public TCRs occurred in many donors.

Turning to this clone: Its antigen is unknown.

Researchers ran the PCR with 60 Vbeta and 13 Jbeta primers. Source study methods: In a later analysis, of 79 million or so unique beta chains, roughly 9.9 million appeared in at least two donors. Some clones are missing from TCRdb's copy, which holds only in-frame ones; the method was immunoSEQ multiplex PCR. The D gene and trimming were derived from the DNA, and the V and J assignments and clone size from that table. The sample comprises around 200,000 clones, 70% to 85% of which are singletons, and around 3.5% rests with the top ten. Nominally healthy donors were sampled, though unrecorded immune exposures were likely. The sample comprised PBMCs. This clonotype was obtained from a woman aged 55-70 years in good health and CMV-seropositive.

CDR3 nucleotides: TGTGCCAGCAGCTTGGGGGCTATTCCGACAGGGATTAGCACAGATACGCAGTATTTT. Encoded protein: CASSLGAIPTGISTDTQYF. The chain joins TRBV5-8 to TRBJ2-3; 7 positions agree with TRBD1. The V and J ends lost 0 bases and 0 bases, in that order; junction bases with no gene match: 13. The CDR3 has 19 residues. Germline CDR1 is SGHTS and CDR2 is YDEGEE.